The 26 T cell receptor beta chains listed next were all sequenced from one sample in a study of blood T cell repertoires in COVID-19. Assay: immunoSEQ multiplex PCR; the TCRdb copy retains only in-frame clones and omits some. The sample yields 400,000 to 550,000 clones, roughly nine tenths seen once. Input material: PBMCs or T cells enriched from blood (not recorded which). All receptors derive from a woman aged 18-30 years with acute COVID-19.

The genes are TRBV2 and TRBJ1-6, with D hard to call. Germline V gene sequence: CDR1 SNHLY, CDR2 FYNNEI. The CDR3 is 12 residues long. The V gene lost 2 bases and the J gene lost 10 bases, with 6 bases spanning the gap. The CDR3 nucleotides read TGTGCCAGCAGTGAACAAGAGTCACCCCTCCACTTT. It specifies CASSEQESPLHF. The full variable domain, in which reference TRBV2 and TRBJ1-6 provide the parts outside the CDR3, is EPEVTQTPSHQVTQMGQEVILRCVPISNHLYFYWYRQILGQKVEFLVSFYNNEISEKSEIFDDQFSVERPDGSNFTLKIRSTKLEDSAMYFCASSEQESPLHFGNGTRLTVT.

This chain connects TRBV3-1 (or the pseudogene TRBV3-2) to TRBJ1-4; 11 bases match TRBD1. Germline trimming cut 3 bases from V and 6 bases from J; bases unmatched to any gene: 3. The CDR3 runs to 15 residues. From germline, CDR1 is LGHDT and CDR2 YNNKEL (reference sequence). The CDR3 nucleotides read TGTGCCAGCAGCCATCGGGGACAGGGGGATGAAAAACTGTTTTTT. It codes for CASSHRGQGDEKLFF.

This clone was counted once. This chain connects TRBV7-2 to TRBJ2-7; D might be TRBD1 (6 bases). Germline values: CDR1 SGHTA, CDR2 FQGNSA. The germline V and J ends were trimmed by 1 base and 0 bases, with 10 bases remaining between them. The CDR3 length is 15 residues. Here the CDR3 reads CASSLVTGSSYEQYF. In nucleotides, the CDR3 is TGTGCCAGCAGCTTAGTAACAGGGAGCTCCTACGAGCAGTACTTC.

The chain links TRBV19 to TRBJ1-1; 9 bases line up with TRBD1. The V gene's germline CDR1 is LNHDA and CDR2 SQIVND (reference sequence). The CDR3 runs to 18 residues. Germline trimming cut 4 bases from V and 0 bases from J; bases unmatched to any gene: 12. This CDR3 is CASSTNPGQGDMNTEAFF. The CDR3 DNA sequence: TGTGCCAGTAGTACCAATCCGGGACAGGGCGATATGAACACTGAAGCTTTCTTT.

The chain couples TRBV25-1 to TRBJ1-2; D is perhaps TRBD1 (5 bases). This CDR3 spans 12 amino acids. V was cut by 5 bases and J by 3 bases, with 7 bases left in between. Germline CDR1 reads MGHDK; CDR2 reads SYGVNS. CDR3 in amino acids: CASSQQDYGYTF. CDR3 DNA: TGTGCCAGCAGTCAACAGGACTATGGCTACACCTTC.

On this clone: Other DNA sequences of this sample code for an identical CDR3. The genes are TRBV5-1 and TRBJ1-5; 10 bases match TRBD1. V lost 4 bases and J lost 7; bases outside the gene matches: 5. The CDR3 is 14 residues long. Germline V lookup: CDR1 SGHRS, CDR2 YFSETQ. The CDR3 DNA sequence: TGCGCCAGCAGCCCCGGGACAGGGGACCAGCCCCAGCATTTT. Translating gives CASSPGTGDQPQHF.

The genes are TRBV7-9 and TRBJ2-7; the D gene is possibly TRBD1 (6 bases). Trimming cost V 2 bases and J 2 bases, with 16 bases left between them. Germline CDR1 SEHNR, CDR2 FQNEAQ (reference sequence). This CDR3 spans 16 amino acids. In DNA form, the CDR3 reads TGTGCCAGCAGCTTATGGCCAGGGACATCCCCCTACGAGCAGTACTTC. Translation: CASSLWPGTSPYEQYF.

The genes are TRBV19 and TRBJ2-1, with TRBD2 identical over 13 bases. The germline V gene has CDR1 LNHDA and CDR2 SQIVND (reference sequence). CDR3 length: 16 amino acids. V shed 1 base and J 8 bases; nucleotides not matched to a gene: 5. The CDR3 region has the DNA TGTGCCAGTAGTATAGGGACTAGCGGGAGTTTGCATGAGCAGTTCTTC. It specifies CASSIGTSGSLHEQFF. Looking up the rest from reference TRBV19 and TRBJ2-1 gives the full variable domain: DGGITQSPKYLFRKEGQNVTLSCEQNLNHDAMYWYRQDPGQGLRLIYYSQIVNDFQKGDIAEGYSVSREKKESFPLTVTSAQKNPTAFYLCASSIGTSGSLHEQFFGPGTRLTVL.

The rearrangement links TRBV5-8 to TRBJ1-5; 8 bases are shared with TRBD1. Losses at the gene ends were 4 bases for V and 6 bases for J; bases not matched to a gene: 18. Germline assignment: CDR1 SGHTS and CDR2 YDEGEE. This CDR3 spans 18 amino acids. The CDR3 coding sequence is TGTGCCAGCAGCATCAACCAAAGGACAGGGTTTTTTCGTCAGCCCCAGCATTTT. This codes for CASSINQRTGFFRQPQHF.

The chain has TRBV6-5 and TRBJ1-3; TRBD1 might be the D (5 bases). CDR3 size: 16 residues. The V gene lost 0 bases and the J gene lost 0 bases, with 9 bases spanning the gap. Per germline, CDR1 MNHEY and CDR2 SVGAGI. DNA for the CDR3: TGTGCCAGCAGTTACTCCGGCAGGGACTCTGGAAACACCATATATTTT. It translates to CASSYSGRDSGNTIYF.

The chain employs TRBV28 and TRBJ1-1; D call uncertain. This CDR3 has 12 amino acids. V was shortened by 3 bases and J by 7 bases, with 9 bases between the two germline ends. Germline CDR1 is MDHEN and CDR2 is SYDVKM. CDR3 residues: CASSLPQREAFF. The DNA for the CDR3 is TGTGCCAGCAGTTTGCCCCAGCGTGAAGCTTTCTTT.

This clone was recorded once. V usage is TRBV11-2 and J usage is TRBJ1-6; the match to TRBD1 covers 9 bases. CDR3 length: 14 residues. The germline CDR1 and CDR2 sequences are SGHAT and FQNNGV. J lost 9 bases, V lost 5 bases, and 5 bases had no gene match. The CDR3 is CASSGQGRSSPLHF. CDR3 nucleotide sequence: TGTGCCAGCAGCGGACAGGGGAGAAGTTCACCCCTCCACTTT.

V and J are TRBV28 and TRBJ1-5, with D possibly being TRBD1 (5 bases). Trimming cost V 4 bases and J 7 bases, with 14 bases left between them. Per germline, CDR1 MDHEN and CDR2 SYDVKM. This CDR3 comprises 14 residues. The CDR3 DNA reads as TGTGCCAGCAGTTCAACAGGTTTAGGGCAGCCCCAGCATTTT. Its translation is CASSSTGLGQPQHF.

The chain has TRBV5-1 and TRBJ1-2; no clear D. V was trimmed by 1 base and J by 0 bases, leaving 13 bases between them. From germline, CDR1 is SGHRS and CDR2 YFSETQ. The CDR3 has 16 residues. The CDR3 region is CASSLRGFGSNYGYTF. The CDR3 DNA reads as TGCGCCAGCAGCTTGAGAGGGTTCGGATCTAACTATGGCTACACCTTC.

This clone has just one count. The V and J genes are TRBV13 and TRBJ1-2; possible D gene TRBD1, 5 bases. With 4 bases removed from V and 6 bases from J, the gap between germline ends came to 18 bases. The CDR3 is 15 residues long. The germline gives CDR1 PRHDT, CDR2 FYEKMQ (reference sequence). The CDR3 DNA reads as TGTGCCAGCAGCTCACGGGACTTTACAGCGGATGGCTACACCTTC. Its translation is CASSSRDFTADGYTF.

The chain is built from TRBV7-9 and TRBJ2-3; D is perhaps TRBD1 (6 bases). The V gene lost 5 bases and the J gene lost 7 bases, with 22 bases spanning the gap. Germline V gene sequence: CDR1 SEHNR, CDR2 FQNEAQ (reference sequence). The CDR3 contains 16 residues. The CDR3 DNA follows: TGTGCCAGCAGCACCGAGAACAGGGTCGAAGGGAATACGCAGTATTTT. Its protein product is CASSTENRVEGNTQYF.

J is TRBJ1-3 and V is TRBV19; D remains unclear. The CDR3 length is 11 residues. Trimming removed 6 bases from V and 4 bases from J, with 4 bases in between. Germline V gives CDR1 LNHDA, CDR2 SQIVND (reference sequence). DNA of the CDR3: TGTGCCAGTAGCCCGGGAAACACCATATATTTT. Translation gives CASSPGNTIYF.

The chain combines TRBV7-2 with TRBJ2-7; 8 bases are a match to TRBD1. Germline lookup yields CDR1 SGHTA and CDR2 FQGNSA. This CDR3 has 16 residues. Germline trimming cut 2 bases from V and 3 bases from J; bases unmatched to any gene: 9. The CDR3 loop is CASSLKGGQDYYEQYF. CDR3 nucleotide sequence: TGTGCCAGCAGCTTAAAAGGGGGACAGGATTACTACGAGCAGTACTTC. The full variable domain, its missing parts supplied by reference TRBV7-2 and TRBJ2-7, is GAGVSQSPSNKVTEKGKDVELRCDPISGHTALYWYRQSLGQGLEFLIYFQGNSAPDKSGLPSDRFSAERTGGSVSTLTIQRTQQEDSAVYLCASSLKGGQDYYEQYFGPGTRLTVT.

The chain's CDR3 is CASDQDRDNQPQHF. DNA of the CDR3: TGTGCTAGTGATCAGGACAGGGACAATCAGCCCCAGCATTTT. The rearrangement uses TRBV12-5 and TRBJ1-5; 8 bases map to TRBD1. CDR1 is LGHNT, CDR2 FRNRAP, per germline. With 7 bases clipped from V and 3 bases from J, the junction kept 5 bases outside the gene matches. The CDR3 spans 14 residues.

The gene calls are TRBV20-1 and TRBJ1-4; D ambiguous. Germline CDR1 is DFQATT and CDR2 is SNEGSKA (reference sequence). The V and J ends lost 3 bases and 8 bases respectively, with 7 bases between them. This CDR3 contains 11 residues. CDR3 protein: CSARVREKLFF. The CDR3 region has the DNA TGCAGTGCTAGGGTGAGGGAAAAACTGTTTTTT.

The J gene is TRBJ2-1, the V gene TRBV27; TRBD1 aligns across 8 bases. J gave up 6 bases and V 6 bases, and 4 bases lay outside the gene matches. The germline gives CDR1 MNHEY, CDR2 SMNVEV (reference sequence). CDR3 size: 13 residues. The CDR3 region has the DNA TGTGCCAGCAGGAGGACAGGGATCAATGAGCAGTTCTTC. Protein product: CASRRTGINEQFF.

The chain joins TRBV5-4 to TRBJ2-3, with TRBD2 matching over 16 bases. CDR3 length equals 16 residues. CDR1 SGHNT and CDR2 YYREEE come from the germline V gene (reference sequence). Trimming at V came to 4 bases and at J to 4 bases, leaving 3 bases not matched to a gene. The CDR3 protein is CASSPGTSGGADTQYF. CDR3 in DNA: TGTGCCAGCAGCCCCGGGACTAGCGGGGGGGCAGATACGCAGTATTTT.

This clone was counted once. The chain couples TRBV7-9 to TRBJ2-1; TRBD1 matches at 8 bases. This CDR3 has 15 residues. The germline V gene encodes CDR1 SEHNR and CDR2 FQNEAQ (reference sequence). V lost 6 bases, J lost 1 base, and 5 bases stayed unmatched. Here the CDR3 reads CASRLDRVSYNEQFF. The DNA of the CDR3 is TGTGCCAGCAGGTTGGACAGGGTGTCCTACAATGAGCAGTTCTTC.

This clone was observed a single time. The rearrangement links TRBV14 to TRBJ2-1; 8 nucleotides agree with TRBD2. CDR1 and CDR2 (germline): SGHDN, FVKESK. Trimming cost V 0 bases and J 14 bases; bases outside gene matches: 9. This CDR3 comprises 14 residues. The CDR3 loop reads CASSQEISGGSKFF. CDR3 bases: TGTGCCAGCAGCCAAGAAATCAGCGGGGGCTCCAAGTTCTTC.

This clone was counted between two and nine times. The V gene is TRBV5-6, the J gene TRBJ2-7; TRBD2 is a possible D gene (5 bases). Looked up from germline, CDR1 is SGHDT and CDR2 is YYEEEE. With 1 base removed from V and 3 bases from J, the gap between germline ends came to 14 bases. The CDR3 contains 15 residues. CDR3 bases: TGTGCCAGCAGCTTGAAAGCGACGGGAAACTACGAGCAGTACTTC. The encoded protein is CASSLKATGNYEQYF.

As concerns this clone: Distinct nucleotide sequences in the sample also encode this CDR3. This chain uses TRBV3-1 (or the pseudogene TRBV3-2) with TRBJ1-3; D gene unclear. The germline V and J ends were trimmed by 4 bases and 1 base, with 2 bases remaining between them. The germline V gene encodes CDR1 LGHDT and CDR2 YNNKEL (reference sequence). The CDR3 length is 12 residues. Here the CDR3 DNA reads TGTGCCAGCAGCCTATCTGGAAACACCATATATTTT. Translating gives CASSLSGNTIYF.